Listed below are T cell receptor beta chains from one sample, sequenced in a study of cytomegalovirus exposure and HLA in healthy donors. Clones were sequenced by immunoSEQ multiplex PCR, and TCRdb holds only the in-frame ones, with some missing. The sample contains 110,000 or so clones, about 83% of which appear only once. What was sequenced was PBMCs. The source is a female donor in good health and CMV-seronegative. CDR3s include the opening cysteine and the closing phenylalanine or tryptophan. The D gene is left open where the match is weak. Clone size is shown for a subset of rows, as once, few, many or a class of expanded clone.

j_gene | v_gene | abundance | d_gene | CDR3aa | CDR3nt
TRBJ2-7 | TRBV5-1 | . | . | CASSSKTKPVKPHEQYF | TGCGCCAGCAGCTCGAAAACGAAGCCGGTAAAACCCCACGAGCAGTACTTC
TRBJ1-1 | TRBV10-2 | few | TRBD1 | CASRTGGTEAFF | TGCGCCAGCAGGACAGGGGGGACTGAAGCTTTCTTT
TRBJ2-5 | TRBV29-1 | . | . | CSVEGSTTETQYF | TGCAGCGTTGAAGGGAGTACGACGGAGACCCAGTACTTC
TRBJ2-5 | TRBV9 | . | TRBD2 | CASSASGGAPETQYF | TGTGCCAGCAGCGCTAGCGGGGGGGCCCCAGAGACCCAGTACTTC
TRBJ2-3 | TRBV5-4 | . | . | CASSQPEDRRTDTQYF | TGTGCCAGCTCCCAACCCGAGGATCGTCGCACAGATACGCAGTATTTT
TRBJ2-1 | TRBV7-9 | . | TRBD2 | CASSLLSRGGLNEQFF | TGTGCCAGCAGCTTATTATCGCGGGGGGGGCTTAATGAGCAGTTCTTC
TRBJ1-1 | TRBV5-8 | few | . | CASSLGTSLMNTEAFF | TGTGCCAGCAGCTTGGGTACCAGTCTGATGAACACTGAAGCTTTCTTT
TRBJ2-1 | TRBV7-8 | . | . | CASSLGGGVYYNEQFF | TGTGCCAGCAGCTTAGGAGGGGGGGTCTACTACAATGAGCAGTTCTTC
TRBJ2-7 | TRBV10-3 | once | TRBD1 | CAISGAGQGASRQYF | TGTGCCATCAGTGGAGCGGGACAGGGGGCGAGTAGGCAGTACTTC
TRBJ1-6 | TRBV2 | . | . | CASMGVHSSYNSPLHF | TGTGCCAGCATGGGAGTCCATAGCTCCTATAATTCACCCCTCCACTTT
TRBJ1-1 | TRBV19 | . | TRBD1 | CASSIGGTTGGTEAFF | TGTGCCAGTAGTATAGGAGGGACGACAGGGGGCACTGAAGCTTTCTTT
TRBJ2-3 | TRBV7-9 | . | . | CASSYLGLAADTQYF | TGTGCCAGCAGCTACCTCGGGCTAGCAGCAGATACGCAGTATTTT
TRBJ2-7 | TRBV29-1 | . | . | CSVAQGEVYEQYF | TGCAGCGTTGCACAGGGAGAGGTCTACGAGCAGTACTTC
TRBJ1-3 | TRBV7-9 | . | TRBD1 | CASSLGQGDGNTIYF | TGTGCCAGCAGCTTAGGACAGGGTGACGGAAACACCATATATTTT
TRBJ1-1 | TRBV20-1 | many | . | CSARGGAEAFF | TGCAGTGCTAGAGGGGGGGCTGAAGCTTTCTTT
TRBJ2-1 | TRBV10-3 | few | . | CAISAQYEQFF | TGTGCCATCAGCGCCCAGTATGAGCAGTTCTTC
TRBJ2-1 | TRBV19 | . | TRBD2 | CASSIPRLADINEQFF | TGTGCCAGTAGTATCCCCCGACTAGCGGACATAAATGAGCAGTTCTTC
TRBJ1-5 | TRBV7-9 | . | . | CSSSLGGGRQSNQPQHF | TGTTCCAGCAGCTTAGGGGGGGGAAGGCAGAGCAATCAGCCCCAGCATTTT
TRBJ1-3 | TRBV9 | . | . | CASSVGGLRNTIYF | TGTGCCAGCAGCGTAGGGGGGCTGAGAAACACCATATATTTT
TRBJ1-1 | TRBV18 | . | . | CASSENYLGNTEAFF | TGTGCCAGCTCCGAGAATTACCTGGGCAACACTGAAGCTTTCTTT
TRBJ2-5 | TRBV7-7 | . | TRBD2 | CASSSGLAKETQYF | TGTGCCAGCAGCTCAGGACTAGCCAAAGAGACCCAGTACTTC
TRBJ2-1 | TRBV19 | . | . | CASSIRAGRVSYNEQFF | TGTGCCAGTAGTATCCGGGCGGGTCGGGTCTCCTACAATGAGCAGTTCTTC
TRBJ2-7 | TRBV5-1 | . | TRBD1 | CASKPGQGTYEQYF | TGCGCCAGCAAACCGGGACAGGGGACCTACGAGCAGTACTTC
TRBJ1-5 | TRBV10-2 | many | . | CASSPEYTQPQHF | TGCGCCAGCAGTCCAGAATATACTCAGCCCCAGCATTTT
TRBJ2-5 | TRBV5-4 | . | . | CASSFAPGSQETQYF | TGTGCCAGCAGCTTTGCGCCGGGGAGTCAAGAGACCCAGTACTTC